This T cell receptor (beta chain) was profiled in a study of blood T cell repertoires in COVID-19. Study-level background: From T cells, B-cell-depleted T cells, or PBMCs came the material, which was cDNA or gDNA.

Assay: immunoSEQ multiplex PCR; the TCRdb copy retains only in-frame clones and omits some. The sample holds approximately 170,000 clones, just over 85% seen once. The trim removed 2 bases at V and 0 bases at J, leaving 8 bases unmatched. The CDR3 totals 17 residues. From germline, CDR1 is MGHDK and CDR2 SYGVNS. The rearrangement uses TRBV25-1 and TRBJ2-3; TRBD2 aligns across 7 bases. This clonotype was obtained from a woman aged 18-30 years who had recovered from COVID-19. The sequencing input was PBMCs or T cells enriched from blood (not recorded which). DNA of the CDR3: TGTGCCAGCAGTGAAATAGGGAGGGCTACAAGCACAGATACGCAGTATTTT. Its translation: CASSEIGRATSTDTQYF.